Below, 27 T cell receptor beta chains from the same sample are listed, as sequenced in a study of glioma-infiltrating T cells. The iRepertoire nested amplicon-rescue multiplex PCR amplified TCR alpha and beta CDR3s from RNA. TCRdb re-called the multiplex PCR reads through MiXCR, storing one row per CDR3 protein. The repertoire holds more than 110,000 distinct CDR3 sequences, with 30% to 40% as singletons. The sequenced sample consisted of glioma tissue, nonneoplastic brain tissue, or PBMCs (not recorded which). These receptor sequences come from a human donor with low-grade glioma or glioblastoma, undergoing nonglioma brain surgery, or in good health (not recorded which).

The rearrangement uses TRBV6-1 and TRBJ1-6, with TRBD1 matching over 7 bases. Per the germline V gene, CDR1 is MNHNS and CDR2 is SASEGT. The CDR3 extends over 18 amino acids. Trimming removed 8 bases from V and 0 bases from J; junction bases left unmatched: 13. The CDR3 DNA is TGTGCCAGCGGGGAGGGACACAGGGGCTCCTCCTATAATTCACCCCTCCACTTT. It specifies CASGEGHRGSSYNSPLHF.

V gene TRBV7-9 combines with J gene TRBJ2-7, with D tentatively TRBD1 or TRBD2 (5 bases each). Germline V gene sequence: CDR1 SEHNR, CDR2 FQNEAQ (reference sequence). The CDR3 has 14 residues. Trimming cost V 2 bases and J 7 bases, with 15 bases left between them. CDR3 residues: CASSLTGTVGEQYF. CDR3 DNA sequence: TGTGCCAGCAGCTTAACCGGGACGGTCGGAGAGCAGTACTTC. Supplemented by reference TRBV7-9 and TRBJ2-7, the full variable domain reads DTGVSQNPRHKITKRGQNVTFRCDPISEHNRLYWYRQTLGQGPEFLTYFQNEAQLEKSRLLSDRFSAERPKGSFSTLEIQRTEQGDSAMYLCASSLTGTVGEQYFGPGTRLTVT.

In this sample, this clonotype turned up many times. The rearrangement joins TRBV6-2 or TRBV6-3 to TRBJ1-3; D may be TRBD1 (5 bases). CDR1 MNHEY and CDR2 SVGEGT come from the germline V gene. Trimming shortened V by 2 bases and J by 2 bases, and 10 bases separated the two germline ends. The CDR3 extends over 15 amino acids. The CDR3 here is CASSYRQMPGNTIYF. CDR3 in DNA: TGTGCCAGCAGTTACCGACAGATGCCTGGAAACACCATATATTTT.

The rearrangement links TRBV12-3 or TRBV12-4 to TRBJ1-1; no definite D call. CDR3 length equals 10 residues. Between the trimmed V and J ends, which lost 8 bases and 6 bases, there was a span of 7 bases. The CDR3 sequence is CASGRAEAFF. The CDR3 DNA is TGTGCCAGCGGGAGGGCTGAAGCTTTCTTT.

This clonotype came up a few times. V gene TRBV19 combines with J gene TRBJ2-1, with D uncertain. The CDR3 has 13 residues. Germline-derived CDR1 and CDR2 are LNHDA and SQIVND (reference sequence). V lost 3 bases and J 10 bases, leaving 13 bases between the germline ends. CDR3: CASSIVWAREQFF. In DNA, the CDR3 is TGTGCCAGTAGTATTGTCTGGGCCAGAGAGCAGTTCTTC.

The sample holds a few counts of this clonotype. The chain couples TRBV18 to TRBJ2-1; 9 positions agree with TRBD1. The junction had 5 bases not matched to a gene; V was cut back by 3 bases and J by 5 bases. Per germline, CDR1 KGHSH and CDR2 LQKENI. CDR3 length equals 15 residues. Written as DNA, the CDR3 is TGTGCCAGCTCACCGAGGACAGGGGAGGACAATGAGCAGTTCTTC. It codes for CASSPRTGEDNEQFF.

The gene calls are TRBV20-1 and TRBJ2-1, with 12 bases identical to TRBD2. Germline V gives CDR1 DFQATT, CDR2 SNEGSKA (reference sequence). This CDR3 is 14 amino acids long. V trimming: 3 bases; J trimming: 12 bases; junction bases outside the gene matches: 9. The CDR3 DNA is TGCAGTGCTAGGCCTAGCGGGAGGGTAGAGGGGCAGTTCTTC. Protein: CSARPSGRVEGQFF.

The chain carries TRBV20-1 and TRBJ1-2; 9 positions match TRBD1. This CDR3 spans 14 amino acids. The V segment lost 4 bases and the J segment 2 bases; nucleotides outside the gene matches: 5. Germline CDR1 reads DFQATT; CDR2 reads SNEGSKA (reference sequence). CDR3 region: CSAISGTGNYGYTF. The CDR3 DNA reads as TGCAGTGCTATCTCCGGGACAGGGAACTATGGCTACACCTTC.

The V gene is TRBV27, the J gene TRBJ1-1; D is uncertain. This CDR3 region has 11 residues. Germline CDR1 reads MNHEY; CDR2 reads SMNVEV (reference sequence). V lost 4 bases and J 8 bases, leaving 8 bases between the germline ends. In nucleotides, the CDR3 is TGTGCCAGCAGTTGGGCGGGAGAAGCTTTCTTT. Protein: CASSWAGEAFF.

This sequence joins TRBV12-3 or TRBV12-4 and TRBJ1-1, with D unresolved. CDR3 length: 16 amino acids. V was pared by 1 base and J by 5 bases, with 17 bases between. This CDR3 reads CASSLVGFGTGTEAFF. The CDR3 DNA follows: TGTGCCAGCAGTTTAGTAGGGTTTGGTACGGGAACTGAAGCTTTCTTT.

The genes are TRBV20-1 and TRBJ1-1; a weak D match, TRBD1 (6 bases). The germline V and J ends were trimmed by 2 bases and 1 base, with 14 bases remaining between them. CDR3 length: 15 residues. Germline CDR1 reads DFQATT; CDR2 reads SNEGSKA (reference sequence). The CDR3 spells CSARSQGGGNTEAFF. The CDR3 nucleotides read TGCAGTGCTAGATCACAGGGTGGGGGGAACACTGAAGCTTTCTTT.

This clonotype was seen once. In DNA, the CDR3 is TGCAGCGCAGGGCGGGAGGCAGATACGCAGTATTTT. Its translation: CSAGREADTQYF. The V and J genes are TRBV29-1 and TRBJ2-3; 8 bases fit TRBD2. V trimming: 7 bases; J trimming: 4 bases; junction bases outside the gene matches: 4. This CDR3 is built from 12 residues. Per germline, CDR1 SQVTM and CDR2 ANQGSEA.

Only a few counts were recorded for this clonotype. This chain uses TRBV20-1 with TRBJ2-7, with TRBD1 matching over 7 bases. J was trimmed by 0 bases and V by 3 bases; bases with no gene match: 8. CDR1 and CDR2 (germline): DFQATT, SNEGSKA (reference sequence). CDR3 length: 15 amino acids. The CDR3 reads CSASRGTAPSYEQYF. CDR3 bases: TGCAGTGCTAGCAGGGGGACAGCCCCCTCCTACGAGCAGTACTTC.

The chain recombines TRBV6-2 or TRBV6-3 with TRBJ1-4, with D unclear. V lost 6 bases and J 0 bases, leaving 11 bases between the germline ends. Germline CDR1 and CDR2: MNHEY and SVGEGT. The CDR3 totals 15 residues. The CDR3 region has the DNA TGTGCCAGCAGGCCTGACGGAGCAACTAATGAAAAACTGTTTTTT. Amino acid sequence: CASRPDGATNEKLFF.

The sample holds a few counts of this clonotype. The V gene is TRBV27, the J gene TRBJ1-4; no definite D call. The ends were cut back, 8 bases at V and 0 bases at J, with 16 bases in the middle. Per germline, CDR1 MNHEY and CDR2 SMNVEV (reference sequence). The CDR3 has 16 residues. The CDR3 DNA follows: TGTGCCAGCGGTGATCCAGGCGGTGCAACTAATGAAAAACTGTTTTTT. Residues: CASGDPGGATNEKLFF.

On this clonotype: A single base separates this from a much larger clone, so it may be a read error. The chain uses TRBV6-2 or TRBV6-3 and TRBJ2-5; a weak D match, TRBD2 (5 bases). Trimming removed 8 bases at V and 2 bases at J, with 18 bases between. This CDR3 spans 15 amino acids. CDR1 is MNHEY and CDR2 is SVGEGT in the germline V gene. CDR3 DNA sequence: TGTGCCAGCGGAGGAGACCCACCTACTCAAGAGACCCAGTACTTC. As protein: CASGGDPPTQETQYF.

The chain uses TRBV10-2 and TRBJ1-5; tentative D call: TRBD1 (5 bases). Trimming stripped 2 bases from V and 4 bases from J, with 9 bases between. The CDR3 sequence is 14 residues long. Germline CDR1 reads WSHSY; CDR2 reads SAAADI. This CDR3 is CASSERGINQPQHF. For the CDR3, the DNA is TGCGCCAGCAGTGAGAGGGGCATTAATCAGCCCCAGCATTTT.

The chain has TRBV15 and TRBJ2-7; D is unclear. CDR1 and CDR2 (germline): LNHNV, YYDKDF (reference sequence). The CDR3 consists of 15 residues. V was clipped by 0 bases and J by 3 bases, with 12 bases between them. The CDR3 bases are TGTGCCACCAGCAGAGATAGCCTAGGAATCTACGAGCAGTACTTC. This encodes CATSRDSLGIYEQYF. Full variable domain (rest looked up from reference TRBV15 and TRBJ2-7): DAMVIQNPRYQVTQFGKPVTLSCSQTLNHNVMYWYQQKSSQAPKLLFHYYDKDFNNEADTPDNFQSRRPNTSFCFLDIRSPGLGDTAMYLCATSRDSLGIYEQYFGPGTRLTVT.

A word on this clonotype: A clone one base away is much larger, so this may be a read error. The gene calls are TRBV20-1 and TRBJ2-7; D gene uncertain. The V end lost 3 bases, the J end lost 7 bases, and 10 bases lay between the germline ends. The V gene's germline CDR1 is DFQATT and CDR2 SNEGSKA (reference sequence). CDR3 size: 11 residues. CDR3 amino acids: CSASLDNEQYF. CDR3 nucleotide sequence: TGCAGTGCTAGTTTAGATAATGAGCAGTACTTC.

The chain combines TRBV28 with TRBJ1-6; D is undetermined. Germline V CDR1 and CDR2: MDHEN, SYDVKM. This CDR3 is built from 13 residues. The germline V and J ends were trimmed by 8 bases and 7 bases, with 12 bases remaining between them. The CDR3 region is CASSPGRNSPLHF. The CDR3 DNA follows: TGTGCCAGCTCTCCGGGGAGGAATTCACCCCTCCACTTT.

This clonotype was picked up a small number of times. The rearrangement links TRBV5-1 to TRBJ2-3; D unclear. This CDR3 comprises 13 residues. Germline loops: CDR1 SGHRS, CDR2 YFSETQ. The germline V and J ends were trimmed by 3 bases and 5 bases, with 10 bases remaining between them. This CDR3 reads CASSWQIGDTQYF. The CDR3 coding sequence is TGCGCCAGCAGCTGGCAAATCGGAGATACGCAGTATTTT.

CDR3 nucleotide sequence: TGTGCCAGCAGCCCTGGATTCACCAACACTGAAGCTTTCTTT. Protein: CASSPGFTNTEAFF. J is TRBJ1-1 and V is TRBV2; D remains ambiguous. Trimming removed 6 bases at V and 2 bases at J, with 13 bases between. Germline CDR1 SNHLY, CDR2 FYNNEI. This CDR3 is built from 14 residues. Full variable domain (outside the CDR3, taken from reference TRBV2 and TRBJ1-1): EPEVTQTPSHQVTQMGQEVILRCVPISNHLYFYWYRQILGQKVEFLVSFYNNEISEKSEIFDDQFSVERPDGSNFTLKIRSTKLEDSAMYFCASSPGFTNTEAFFGQGTRLTVV.

The rearrangement links TRBV28 to TRBJ2-1; D unclear. This CDR3 is built from 13 residues. V lost 8 bases, J lost 0 bases, and 8 bases lay in between. Germline values: CDR1 MDHEN, CDR2 SYDVKM. The CDR3 sequence: CASLKGSYNEQFF. The CDR3 DNA reads TGTGCCAGCCTAAAAGGCTCCTACAATGAGCAGTTCTTC.

This clonotype was counted at least ten times. CDR3 amino acids: CASSSNRGHTF. The CDR3 nucleotides are TGTGCCAGCAGTTCCAACAGGGGCCACACCTTC. This sequence joins TRBV28 and TRBJ1-2; the match to TRBD1 covers 7 bases. CDR3 length: 11 residues. CDR1 MDHEN and CDR2 SYDVKM come from the germline V gene. Trimming cost V 4 bases and J 12 bases; bases outside gene matches: 5.

Remarks on this clonotype: This may come from a read error, since a much larger clone is one base off. This chain uses TRBV27 with TRBJ2-3; either TRBD1 or TRBD2 may supply D (5 bases each). Gene TRBJ2-2 matches the end of the DNA better, so the J call may be wrong. The CDR3 contains 13 residues. CDR1 is MNHEY, CDR2 SMNVEV, per germline (reference sequence). The CDR3 protein is CARAPWGTGELFF. CDR3 DNA: TGTGCCAGAGCCCCATGGGGGACCGGGGAGCTGTTTTTT.

Regarding this clonotype: The CDR3 carries no conserved terminal phenylalanine or tryptophan, so it likely arises from a read error. This sequence joins TRBV20-1 and TRBJ1-1; no definite D call. The CDR3 extends over 12 amino acids. The V gene lost 5 bases and the J gene lost 1 base, with 8 bases spanning the gap. Germline loops: CDR1 DFQATT, CDR2 SNEGSKA (reference sequence). The CDR3: CSAEQQNTEAFS. CDR3 coding DNA: TGCAGTGCTGAACAGCAGAACACTGAAGCTTTCTCT.

The rearrangement uses TRBV7-2 and TRBJ2-7; perhaps D is TRBD1 or TRBD2 (5 bases each). The CDR3 sequence is 14 residues long. Germline V gene lookup returns CDR1 SGHTA and CDR2 FQGNSA. Trimming left V 3 bases short and J 2 bases short, with 11 bases between. This chain's CDR3 is CASSFSGTAYEQYF. The CDR3 DNA follows: TGTGCCAGCAGCTTTTCCGGGACGGCCTACGAGCAGTACTTC.